This T cell receptor beta chain was identified during a study of regulatory T cells in long-lasting Graves disease. Study-level results: Persistent disease favored TRBV28, TRBJ1-2 and TRBJ2-5.

This CDR3 is 17 amino acids long. Germline CDR1 is SNHLY and CDR2 is FYNNEI. V shed 2 bases, J shed 3 bases, and the junction held 8 bases outside the gene matches. The time point was: newly diagnosed GD, antithyroid drugs for less than 3 months. Following extraction of RNA from PBMCs, that RNA was used to make the TCR library. This clonotype was found many times. Its antigen remains unknown. HTBI primers from iRepertoire and Arm-PCR of CDR3 regions yielded the TCR beta libraries. TCRdb passed the multiplex PCR reads through MiXCR, listing each CDR3 protein once. The profile covers roughly 380,000 distinct CDR3 sequences, with 16% appearing a single time and roughly 27% taken by the ten largest. These data are also associated with another study on T cells in Graves' hyperthyroidism and ophthalmopathy. This second study notes: Patients with ophthalmopathy were separated from those with stable hyperthyroidism by a 13 V-J model.

The receptor's source is a man in his forties with Graves disease. The sequenced sample was peripheral blood mononuclear cells (PBMCs), obtained at new diagnosis, from a patient treated with antithyroid drugs. V usage is TRBV2 and J usage is TRBJ2-5, with TRBD2 identical over 11 bases. Here the CDR3 reads CASSEWSSGGVEETQYF. Here the CDR3 DNA reads TGTGCCAGCAGTGAATGGAGTAGCGGGGGGGTTGAAGAGACCCAGTACTTC.